These 11 T cell receptor beta chains share one sample of origin, sequenced in a study of cytomegalovirus exposure and HLA in healthy donors. Data came from immunoSEQ multiplex PCR; TCRdb stores just in-frame clones and leaves some out. The sample yields over 110,000 clones, 86% seen once. The sequencing sample was made of PBMCs. These receptor sequences come from a man between 18 and 29 years old in good health and CMV-seronegative.

The chain recombines TRBV7-2 with TRBJ2-5; TRBD2 matches at 9 bases. The V gene's germline CDR1 is SGHTA and CDR2 FQGNSA. Trimming removed 7 bases from V and 5 bases from J; junction bases left unmatched: 8. The CDR3 has 14 amino acids. CDR3 DNA sequence: TGTGCCAGCACCTTTAGCGGGAGTAGGGAGACCCAGTACTTC. Amino acid sequence: CASTFSGSRETQYF.

The chain links TRBV2 to TRBJ1-4; 8 bases map to TRBD1. From germline, CDR1 is SNHLY and CDR2 FYNNEI. V dropped 6 bases and J dropped 13; count of bases not matched to a gene: 10. This CDR3 is 13 amino acids long. The CDR3 spells CASRGQGRELLFF. CDR3 in DNA: TGTGCCAGCAGAGGACAGGGACGTGAGTTACTGTTTTTT.

Only a few counts were recorded for this clone. The chain employs TRBV21-1 and TRBJ1-6; the table's D call, TRBD1, has no DNA check behind it. TRBV21-1 is designated a pseudogene. There are 14 residues in the CDR3. The CDR3 DNA is TGTGCCAGCAGCAAGCGAATCAGGGATTCACCCCTCCACTTT. Translation gives CASSKRIRDSPLHF.

The J gene is TRBJ1-4, the V gene TRBV4-1; perhaps TRBD1 as D (5 bases). With 4 bases removed from V and 8 bases from J, the gap between germline ends came to 14 bases. Germline V gene lookup returns CDR1 MGHRA and CDR2 YSYEKL. This CDR3 is 14 amino acids long. The CDR3, as DNA: TGCGCCAGCAGCCCATCGCCGGGGGTCGAAAAACTGTTTTTT. Amino acid sequence: CASSPSPGVEKLFF.

The rearrangement links TRBV6-1 to TRBJ1-5; D remains unclear. Trimming cost V 0 bases and J 3 bases, with 15 bases left between them. The CDR3 has 17 amino acids. Germline V gene sequence: CDR1 MNHNS, CDR2 SASEGT. CDR3 DNA sequence: TGTGCCAGCAGTGAAGCGAGGGCAGGAACAATCAATCAGCCCCAGCATTTT. Its translation is CASSEARAGTINQPQHF.

This clone was seen only a few times. The CDR3 protein is CASSPGTIEYGYTF. CDR3 DNA: TGTGCCAGCTCACCCGGGACAATAGAGTATGGCTACACCTTC. The chain joins TRBV18 to TRBJ1-2; D might be TRBD1 (6 bases). The CDR3 runs to 14 residues. The ends were cut back, 3 bases at V and 5 bases at J, with 13 bases in the middle. Germline loops: CDR1 KGHSH, CDR2 LQKENI. Full variable domain (outside the CDR3, taken from reference TRBV18 and TRBJ1-2): NAGVMQNPRHLVRRRGQEARLRCSPMKGHSHVYWYRQLPEEGLKFMVYLQKENIIDESGMPKERFSAEFPKEGPSILRIQQVVRGDSAAYFCASSPGTIEYGYTFGSGTRLTVV.

This sequence joins TRBV9 and TRBJ2-5; 11 positions agree with TRBD1. This CDR3 has 16 residues. Trimming cost V 2 bases and J 4 bases; bases outside gene matches: 7. CDR1 and CDR2 from the germline V gene are SGDLS and YYNGEE. In nucleotides, the CDR3 is TGTGCCAGCAGCGTCCTAGGGACAGGGGGGCTAGAGACCCAGTACTTC. It encodes CASSVLGTGGLETQYF.

The chain joins TRBV7-6 to TRBJ1-1; 7 bases map to TRBD1. Per germline, CDR1 SGHVS and CDR2 FNYEAQ. After removal of 1 base from V and 4 bases from J, the junction contained 6 bases not matched to a gene. CDR3 length: 15 amino acids. The CDR3 here is CASSLVGTVLTEAFF. CDR3 DNA: TGTGCCAGCAGCTTAGTTGGGACAGTACTCACTGAAGCTTTCTTT.

This clone has a handful of counts. The chain links TRBV6-1 to TRBJ2-5; 11 bases align to TRBD2. CDR3 length: 18 residues. V lost 0 bases to trimming and J lost 2 bases; unmatched junction nucleotides: 8. Germline lookup yields CDR1 MNHNS and CDR2 SASEGT. CDR3 loop: CASSEALRASGGQETQYF. CDR3 DNA: TGTGCCAGCAGTGAAGCGCTTCGGGCTAGCGGGGGGCAAGAGACCCAGTACTTC.

The chain is built from TRBV19 and TRBJ1-5, with D perhaps TRBD1 (5 bases). The V end was cut by 3 bases, the J end by 4 bases, with 13 bases between. CDR1 LNHDA and CDR2 SQIVND come from the germline V gene (reference sequence). The CDR3 loop spans 15 amino acids. CDR3 protein: CASSISGGTNQPQHF. CDR3 DNA sequence: TGTGCCAGTAGTATTTCAGGAGGGACGAATCAGCCCCAGCATTTT.

The chain employs TRBV19 and TRBJ1-1; TRBD1 matches 9 bases. CDR1 is LNHDA, CDR2 SQIVND, per germline (reference sequence). The CDR3 is 15 residues long. Germline trimming cut 8 bases from V and 2 bases from J; bases unmatched to any gene: 9. The CDR3: CASRLGTGINTEAFF. In nucleotides, the CDR3 is TGTGCCAGTCGCCTCGGGACAGGGATTAACACTGAAGCTTTCTTT. Based on the CDR3 plus reference TRBV19 and TRBJ1-1, the full variable domain is DGGITQSPKYLFRKEGQNVTLSCEQNLNHDAMYWYRQDPGQGLRLIYYSQIVNDFQKGDIAEGYSVSREKKESFPLTVTSAQKNPTAFYLCASRLGTGINTEAFFGQGTRLTVV.